This T cell receptor (beta chain) was identified during a study of blood T cell repertoires in COVID-19. Looking at the study overall: PBMCs, B-cell-depleted T cells, or T cells were the source of the cDNA or gDNA that made up the material.

Clones were read by immunoSEQ multiplex PCR, and TCRdb kept only the in-frame ones, dropping some. The sample includes approximately 150,000 clones, 70% to 90% of them seen just once. The V end was cut by 0 bases, the J end by 1 base, with 4 bases between. The CDR3 spans 13 residues. Germline CDR1 and CDR2: SGHRS and YFSETQ. This TCR came from a woman aged 55 to 70 with acute or convalescent COVID-19. The sample was peripheral blood. J is TRBJ1-1 and V is TRBV5-1; D gene uncertain. The CDR3 is CASSLGRNTEAFF. For the CDR3, the DNA is TGCGCCAGCAGCTTGGGCAGGAACACTGAAGCTTTCTTT.